A single sample is the source of the 7 T cell receptor beta chains below, sequenced in a study of regulatory T cells in long-lasting Graves disease. HTBI primers from iRepertoire and Arm-PCR of CDR3 regions yielded the TCR beta libraries. TCRdb re-analysed the multiplex PCR reads in MiXCR, keeping a single row per CDR3 protein. The sample contains approximately 440,000 distinct CDR3 sequences, about 16% of which appear only once. Time point given: newly diagnosed GD, antithyroid drugs for less than 3 months. Preparation of the TCR library used RNA extracted from PBMCs. The same sample was also used in a study of T cells in Graves' hyperthyroidism and ophthalmopathy.

Specimen: peripheral blood mononuclear cells (PBMCs), collected at new diagnosis, from a patient treated with antithyroid drugs. The receptor set was obtained from a man aged 40-49 years with Graves disease.

This clonotype was seen a few times. The CDR3 here is CASSPVGTTGLAGFQETQYF. For the CDR3, the DNA is TGTGCCAGCAGCCCTGTGGGTACGACGGGACTAGCGGGATTTCAAGAGACCCAGTACTTC. This sequence joins TRBV25-1 and TRBJ2-5, with 13 bases matching TRBD2. J lost 2 bases, V lost 6 bases, and 18 bases had no gene match. Per the germline V gene, CDR1 is MGHDK and CDR2 is SYGVNS. The CDR3 sequence is 20 residues long.

The rearrangement joins TRBV5-4 to TRBJ2-3; TRBD2 aligns across 8 bases. Germline trimming cut 5 bases from V and 0 bases from J; bases unmatched to any gene: 8. The germline CDR1 and CDR2 sequences are SGHNT and YYREEE (reference sequence). The CDR3 spans 16 residues. Written as DNA, the CDR3 is TGTGCCAGCAGTCGCGGGAGCGGGGGAAGCACAGATACGCAGTATTTT. Its protein product is CASSRGSGGSTDTQYF.

At least ten counts were recorded for this clonotype. This rearrangement joins TRBV6-1 to TRBJ1-2; the match to TRBD1 covers 8 bases. The V gene end was trimmed by 1 base and the J gene end by 4 bases; junction bases not matched to a gene: 11. CDR1 MNHNS and CDR2 SASEGT come from the germline V gene. The CDR3 extends over 17 amino acids. CDR3 coding DNA: TGTGCCAGCAGTGAAGACCCTAGGGACAGGTCCGGCTATGGCTACACCTTC. Its protein is CASSEDPRDRSGYGYTF.

The V gene is TRBV19, the J gene TRBJ1-1, with 8 nucleotides matching TRBD1. V shed 5 bases, J shed 4 bases, and the junction held 6 bases outside the gene matches. The CDR3 spans 14 residues. Germline loops: CDR1 LNHDA, CDR2 SQIVND (reference sequence). CDR3 region: CASSQGALFTEAFF. The CDR3 DNA reads as TGTGCCAGTAGTCAGGGGGCCCTGTTCACTGAAGCTTTCTTT.

The chain recombines TRBV5-1 with TRBJ1-1, with TRBD1 matching 7 bases. Germline V CDR1 and CDR2: SGHRS, YFSETQ. V shed 4 bases and J 0 bases; nucleotides not matched to a gene: 9. CDR3 length: 16 amino acids. The CDR3 reads CASSQGQILMNTEAFF. CDR3 in DNA: TGCGCCAGCAGCCAGGGACAGATACTAATGAACACTGAAGCTTTCTTT.

Ten or more counts support this clonotype. The chain carries TRBV7-9 and TRBJ2-3, with D possibly being TRBD2 (6 bases). The CDR3 extends over 15 amino acids. Trimming cost V 3 bases and J 6 bases, with 16 bases left between them. Germline loops: CDR1 SEHNR, CDR2 FQNEAQ (reference sequence). This chain's CDR3 is CASSFGGYGSDTQYF. As DNA, the CDR3 is TGTGCCAGCAGCTTCGGAGGGTACGGATCCGATACGCAGTATTTT. Full variable domain (rest looked up from reference TRBV7-9 and TRBJ2-3): DTGVSQNPRHKITKRGQNVTFRCDPISEHNRLYWYRQTLGQGPEFLTYFQNEAQLEKSRLLSDRFSAERPKGSFSTLEIQRTEQGDSAMYLCASSFGGYGSDTQYFGPGTRLTVL.

The chain joins TRBV2 to TRBJ1-2, with TRBD1 matching over 10 bases. Germline V CDR1 and CDR2: SNHLY, FYNNEI. CDR3 length equals 16 residues. V shed 3 bases and J 5 bases; nucleotides not matched to a gene: 9. As DNA, the CDR3 is TGTGCCAGCAGTGATAGTGTTGTGGGACAGGGGTATGGCTACACCTTC. Translation: CASSDSVVGQGYGYTF.